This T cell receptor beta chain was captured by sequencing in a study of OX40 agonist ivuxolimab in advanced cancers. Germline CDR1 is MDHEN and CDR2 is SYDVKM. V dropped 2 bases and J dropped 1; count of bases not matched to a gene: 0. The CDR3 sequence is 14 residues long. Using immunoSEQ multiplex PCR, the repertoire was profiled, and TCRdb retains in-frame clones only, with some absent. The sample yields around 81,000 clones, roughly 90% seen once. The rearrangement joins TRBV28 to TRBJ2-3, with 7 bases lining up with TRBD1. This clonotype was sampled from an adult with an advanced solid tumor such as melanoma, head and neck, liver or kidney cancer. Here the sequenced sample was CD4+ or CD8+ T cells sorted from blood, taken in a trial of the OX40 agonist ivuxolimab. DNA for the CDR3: TGTGCCAGCAGTTTAGACAGGGGCACAGATACGCAGTATTTT. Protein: CASSLDRGTDTQYF.